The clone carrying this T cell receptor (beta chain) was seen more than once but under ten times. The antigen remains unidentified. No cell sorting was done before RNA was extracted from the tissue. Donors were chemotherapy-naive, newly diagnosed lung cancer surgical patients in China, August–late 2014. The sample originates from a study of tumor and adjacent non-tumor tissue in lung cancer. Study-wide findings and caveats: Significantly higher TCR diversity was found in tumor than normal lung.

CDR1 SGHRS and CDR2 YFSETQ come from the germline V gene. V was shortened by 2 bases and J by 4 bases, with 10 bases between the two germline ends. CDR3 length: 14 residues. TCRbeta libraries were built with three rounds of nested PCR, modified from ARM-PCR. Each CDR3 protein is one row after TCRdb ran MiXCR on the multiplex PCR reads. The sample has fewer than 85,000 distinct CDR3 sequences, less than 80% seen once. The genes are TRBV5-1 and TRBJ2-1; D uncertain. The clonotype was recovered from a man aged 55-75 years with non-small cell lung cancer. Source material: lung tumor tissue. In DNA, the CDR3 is TGCGCCAGCAGCTTCCGATCTAGATACAATGAGCAGTTCTTC. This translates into CASSFRSRYNEQFF. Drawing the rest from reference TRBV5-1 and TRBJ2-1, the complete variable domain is KAGVTQTPRYLIKTRGQQVTLSCSPISGHRSVSWYQQTPGQGLQFLFEYFSETQRNKGNFPGRFSGRQFSNSRSEMNVSTLELGDSALYLCASSFRSRYNEQFFGPGTRLTVL.